The TCR beta chain described here comes from a study of blood T cells in healthy people across ages. Study background: Using template switching, researchers captured about one barcoded beta molecule for each two T cells. The study's findings and limits: The unsorted PBMCs prevented any conclusive comparison of naive versus antigen-experienced cells.

In the case of this clonotype: Its target is not known.

A J-beta primer mix and a sample-barcoded 5' primer were used in a second PCR of about 7 to 11 cycles. Through a template-switch adaptor with 12 random nucleotides, each cDNA molecule received a tag. From the 5' RACE reads, TCRdb called clonotypes with MiXCR, one entry per CDR3 protein. Of 650,000 to 1,000,000 distinct CDR3 sequences in the sample, about 34% were seen once. Trimming cost V 6 bases and J 1 base; bases outside gene matches: 13. Per the germline V gene, CDR1 is SEHNR and CDR2 is FQNEAQ (reference sequence). The CDR3 covers 17 residues. The clonotype comes from a man younger than 35 in good health. Material for sequencing was blood. The rearrangement uses TRBV7-9 and TRBJ1-1; 8 bases map to TRBD1. The CDR3 bases are TGTGCCAGCAGGGTACAGGGGGGATACCCCTGGAACACTGAAGCTTTCTTT. Protein sequence: CASRVQGGYPWNTEAFF.